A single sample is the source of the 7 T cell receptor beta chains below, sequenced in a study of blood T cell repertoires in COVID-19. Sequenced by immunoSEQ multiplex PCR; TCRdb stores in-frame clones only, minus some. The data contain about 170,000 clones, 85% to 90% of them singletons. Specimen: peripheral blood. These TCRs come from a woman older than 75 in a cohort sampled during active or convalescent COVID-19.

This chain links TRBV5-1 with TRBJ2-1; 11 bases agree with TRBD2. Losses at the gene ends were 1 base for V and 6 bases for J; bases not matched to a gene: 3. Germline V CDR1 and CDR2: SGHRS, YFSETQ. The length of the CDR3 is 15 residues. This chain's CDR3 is CASSLLTSGANEQFF. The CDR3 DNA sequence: TGCGCCAGCAGCTTGCTGACTAGCGGGGCCAATGAGCAGTTCTTC.

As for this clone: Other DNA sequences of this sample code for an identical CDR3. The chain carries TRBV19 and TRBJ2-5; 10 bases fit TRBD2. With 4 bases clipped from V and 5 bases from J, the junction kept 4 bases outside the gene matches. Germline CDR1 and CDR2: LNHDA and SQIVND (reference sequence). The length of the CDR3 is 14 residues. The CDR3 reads CASSTLAGAETQYF. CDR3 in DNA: TGTGCCAGTAGTACCCTAGCGGGAGCTGAGACCCAGTACTTC.

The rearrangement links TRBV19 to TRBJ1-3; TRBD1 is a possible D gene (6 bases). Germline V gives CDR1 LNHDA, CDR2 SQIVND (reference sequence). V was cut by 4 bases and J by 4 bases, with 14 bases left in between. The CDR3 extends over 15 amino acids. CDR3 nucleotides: TGTGCCAGTAGTACACAGGGCGGCGCAGGAAACACCATATATTTT. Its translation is CASSTQGGAGNTIYF.

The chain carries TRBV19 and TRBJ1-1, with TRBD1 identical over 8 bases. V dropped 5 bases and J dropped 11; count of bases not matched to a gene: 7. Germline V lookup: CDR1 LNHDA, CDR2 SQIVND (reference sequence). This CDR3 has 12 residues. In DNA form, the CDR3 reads TGTGCCAGTAGTGGACAGGGAATGACGGCTTTCTTT. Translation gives CASSGQGMTAFF.

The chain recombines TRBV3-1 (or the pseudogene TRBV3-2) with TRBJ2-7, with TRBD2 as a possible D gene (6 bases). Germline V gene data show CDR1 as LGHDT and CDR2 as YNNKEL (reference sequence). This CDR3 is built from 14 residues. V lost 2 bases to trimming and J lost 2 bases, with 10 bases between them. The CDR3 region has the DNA TGTGCCAGCAGCCAACGGACTACAGCCTACGAGCAGTACGTC. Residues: CASSQRTTAYEQYV.

The DNA of the CDR3 is TGTGCCAGCAGCGCCCCGACTAGCGGGAGGGCCGGGTCCACGCAGTATTTT. It is translated as CASSAPTSGRAGSTQYF. The genes are TRBV9 and TRBJ2-3, with 14 positions matching TRBD2. The CDR3 is made up of 17 amino acids. The germline CDR1 and CDR2 sequences are SGDLS and YYNGEE. The ends lost 3 bases at V and 9 bases at J; junction bases unmatched: 12.

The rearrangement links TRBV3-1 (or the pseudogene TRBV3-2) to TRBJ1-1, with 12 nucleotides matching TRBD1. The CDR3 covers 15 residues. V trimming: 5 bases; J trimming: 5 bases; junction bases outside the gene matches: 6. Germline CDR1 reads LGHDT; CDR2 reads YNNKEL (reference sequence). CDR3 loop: CASSSGTGGWTEAFF. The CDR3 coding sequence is TGTGCCAGCAGCTCCGGGACAGGGGGCTGGACTGAAGCTTTCTTT.